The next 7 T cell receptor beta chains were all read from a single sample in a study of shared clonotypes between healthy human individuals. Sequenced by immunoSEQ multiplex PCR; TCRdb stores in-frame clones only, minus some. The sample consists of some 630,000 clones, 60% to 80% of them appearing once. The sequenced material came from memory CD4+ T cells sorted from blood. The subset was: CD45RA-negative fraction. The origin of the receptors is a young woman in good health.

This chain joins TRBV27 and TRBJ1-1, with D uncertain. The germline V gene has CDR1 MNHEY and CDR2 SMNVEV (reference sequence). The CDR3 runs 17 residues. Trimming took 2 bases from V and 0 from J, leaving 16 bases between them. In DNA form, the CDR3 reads TGTGCCAGCAGTTTAGGGATTGGTGACAAGTTGAACACTGAAGCTTTCTTT. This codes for CASSLGIGDKLNTEAFF.

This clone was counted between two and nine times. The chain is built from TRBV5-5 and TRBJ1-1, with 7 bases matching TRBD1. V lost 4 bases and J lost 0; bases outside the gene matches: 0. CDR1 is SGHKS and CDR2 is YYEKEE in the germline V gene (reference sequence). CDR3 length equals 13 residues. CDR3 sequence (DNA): TGTGCCAGCAGCGACAGGGTGAACACTGAAGCTTTCTTT. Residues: CASSDRVNTEAFF. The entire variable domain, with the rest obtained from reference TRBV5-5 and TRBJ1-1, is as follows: DAGVTQSPTHLIKTRGQQVTLRCSPISGHKSVSWYQQVLGQGPQFIFQYYEKEERGRGNFPDRFSARQFPNYSSELNVNALLLGDSALYLCASSDRVNTEAFFGQGTRLTVV.

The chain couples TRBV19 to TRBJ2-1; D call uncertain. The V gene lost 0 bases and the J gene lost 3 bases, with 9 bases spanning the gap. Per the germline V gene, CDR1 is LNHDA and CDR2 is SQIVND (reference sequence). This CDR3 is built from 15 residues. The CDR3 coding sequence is TGTGCCAGTAGTATAGATCCTACACTCTACAATGAGCAGTTCTTC. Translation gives CASSIDPTLYNEQFF. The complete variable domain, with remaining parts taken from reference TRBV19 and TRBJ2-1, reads DGGITQSPKYLFRKEGQNVTLSCEQNLNHDAMYWYRQDPGQGLRLIYYSQIVNDFQKGDIAEGYSVSREKKESFPLTVTSAQKNPTAFYLCASSIDPTLYNEQFFGPGTRLTVL.

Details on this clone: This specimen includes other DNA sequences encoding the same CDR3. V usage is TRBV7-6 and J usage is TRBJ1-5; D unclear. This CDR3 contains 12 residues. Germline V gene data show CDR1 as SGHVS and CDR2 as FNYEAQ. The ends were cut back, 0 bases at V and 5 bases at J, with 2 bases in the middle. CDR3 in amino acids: CASSLADQPQHF. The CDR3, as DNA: TGTGCCAGCAGCTTAGCCGATCAGCCCCAGCATTTT.

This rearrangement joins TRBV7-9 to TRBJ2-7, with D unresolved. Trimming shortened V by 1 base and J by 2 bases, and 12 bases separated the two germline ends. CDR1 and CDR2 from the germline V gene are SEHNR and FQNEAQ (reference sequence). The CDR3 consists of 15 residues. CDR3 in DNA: TGTGCCAGCAGCTTAGGCGTCAGTAGTACCTACGAGCAGTACTTC. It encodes CASSLGVSSTYEQYF.

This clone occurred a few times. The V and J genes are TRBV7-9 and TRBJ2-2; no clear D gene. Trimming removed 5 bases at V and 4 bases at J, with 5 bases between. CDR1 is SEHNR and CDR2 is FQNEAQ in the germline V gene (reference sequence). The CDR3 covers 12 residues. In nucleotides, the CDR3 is TGTGCCAGCAGCCCCCCCACCGGGGAGCTGTTTTTT. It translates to CASSPPTGELFF.

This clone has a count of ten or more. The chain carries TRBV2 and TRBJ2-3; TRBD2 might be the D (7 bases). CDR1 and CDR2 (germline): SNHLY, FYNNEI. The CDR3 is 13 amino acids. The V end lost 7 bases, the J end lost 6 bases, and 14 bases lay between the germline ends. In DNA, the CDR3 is TGTGCCAGCAATAAGGGGGGGTTGGATACGCAGTATTTT. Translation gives CASNKGGLDTQYF. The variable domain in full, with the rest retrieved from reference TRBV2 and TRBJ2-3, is EPEVTQTPSHQVTQMGQEVILRCVPISNHLYFYWYRQILGQKVEFLVSFYNNEISEKSEIFDDQFSVERPDGSNFTLKIRSTKLEDSAMYFCASNKGGLDTQYFGPGTRLTVL.